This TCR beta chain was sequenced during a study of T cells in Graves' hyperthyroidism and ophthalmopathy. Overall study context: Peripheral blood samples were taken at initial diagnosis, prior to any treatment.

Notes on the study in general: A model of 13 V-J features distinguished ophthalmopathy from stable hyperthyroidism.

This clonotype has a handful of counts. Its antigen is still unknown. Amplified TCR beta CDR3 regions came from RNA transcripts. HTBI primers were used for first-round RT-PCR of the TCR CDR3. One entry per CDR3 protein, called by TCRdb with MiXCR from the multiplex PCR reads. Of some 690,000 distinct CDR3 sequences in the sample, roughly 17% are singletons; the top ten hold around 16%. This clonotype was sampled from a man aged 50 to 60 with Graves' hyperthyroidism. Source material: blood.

The DNA of the CDR3 is TGTGCCATCAGTGAGTCGAGGTTAGCCCGGACGCAAGAAGGCAATGGCTACACCTTC. It specifies CAISESRLARTQEGNGYTF. V usage is TRBV10-3 and J usage is TRBJ1-2; D unclear. The V end lost 0 bases, the J end lost 6 bases, and 26 bases lay between the germline ends. The CDR3 consists of 19 residues. Looked up from germline, CDR1 is ENHRY and CDR2 is SYGVKD.